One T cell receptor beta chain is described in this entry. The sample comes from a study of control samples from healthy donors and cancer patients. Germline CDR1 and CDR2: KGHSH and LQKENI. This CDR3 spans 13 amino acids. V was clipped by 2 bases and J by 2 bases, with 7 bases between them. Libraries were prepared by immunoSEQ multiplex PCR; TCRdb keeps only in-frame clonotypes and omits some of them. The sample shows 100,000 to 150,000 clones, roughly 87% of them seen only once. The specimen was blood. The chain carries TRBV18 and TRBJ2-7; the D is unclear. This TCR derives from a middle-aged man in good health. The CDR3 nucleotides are TGTGCCAGCTCACCAAGTTTAACCTACGAGCAGTACTTC. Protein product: CASSPSLTYEQYF.